This paragraph covers one TCR beta chain sequence. Its specific antigen is unknown. The record has no base qualities; no much larger clone is one base away. Inclusive of the bounding cysteine and phenylalanine, the CDR3 is 15 residues long. Kept here is only the CDR3 DNA, which spans 45 bases and is read in frame from base 1. As encoded in the germline V gene, CDR1 is MDHEN while CDR2 is SYDVKM. V is cut by 1 base and J by 4 bases, and the space between the germline ends is 11 bases. These data come from a study of response to subunit inactivated influenza vaccine (dated by TCRdb to 2016 to 2019). Regarding the research as a whole: Deep quantitative profiling of the T cell receptor repertoire was used in the study to follow responses to a trivalent subunit inactivated influenza vaccine.

Library preparation was by RT-PCR. The sequencer was an Illumina HiSeq 2500. TCRdb took the public reads, trimmed them with fastp at Q25, ran MiXCR for clone calling and kept in-frame beta chains. Rows are combined by CDR3 protein, so each entry shows the most common genes and DNA. The sample yields about 190,000 distinct CDR3 sequences; about 15% were counted once. Of the sample, 26% falls within the top ten clones. Study-wide conclusions, independent of this receptor: The authors proposed that each seasonal influenza vaccination may bring in only a limited number of new T cells.

The receptor was derived from a middle-aged man who received an inactivated influenza vaccine. Donor details come from another sample of the same person, matched by shared clones. This receptor chain uses TRBV28 and TRBJ1-5; the D gene cannot be resolved reliably. The starting material was CD8+ T cells sorted from PBMCs, obtained around 5 days after vaccination. The CDR3 protein is CASSLLAEANQPQHF. The nucleotides are TGTGCCAGCAGTTTATTGGCAGAGGCAAATCAGCCCCAGCATTTT.